Presented here are 11 T cell receptor beta chains from one specimen sequenced in a study of post-analysis software for immune sequencing data. Study-level results: With TRBV5-6, TRBV5-1 and TRBV20-1 included, about five TRBV segments were more frequent in patients than in controls.

The antigens of these receptors remain unknown. Libraries were made from TCR beta cDNA, and they carried unique molecular identifiers. TCRdb called the PCR reads again in MiXCR, with one record for every CDR3 protein. This sample carries around 180,000 distinct CDR3 sequences, 30% of them seen once, and the ten largest clones take about 1.4%. Sequenced input: blood. These TCRs come from a girl aged 5-17 years with multiple sclerosis.

The CDR3 coding sequence is TGTGCCAGCAGCAAAGATAGGGACAGGGAAAATCAGCCCCAGCATTTT. Amino acid sequence: CASSKDRDRENQPQHF. The gene calls are TRBV21-1 and TRBJ1-5; TRBD1 is taken as the D call from the table, unchecked against the DNA. TRBV21-1 counts as a pseudogene. The CDR3 runs 16 residues.

In this sample, this clonotype turned up many times. The chain carries TRBV7-2 and TRBJ2-1; D unresolved. Trimming shortened V by 5 bases and J by 10 bases, and 12 bases separated the two germline ends. CDR3 size: 12 residues. Germline V gene data show CDR1 as SGHTA and CDR2 as FQGNSA. The CDR3 bases are TGTGCCAGCAGCCCCTATTTGGGAGAGCAGTTCTTC. Protein: CASSPYLGEQFF.

Of note for this clonotype: The conserved closing phenylalanine or tryptophan is absent in this CDR3, likely reflecting a read error. It is unclear where the CDR3 begins or ends on the DNA, so no DNA is shown, and the CDR3 is as TCRdb lists it. The V gene is TRBV6-4, the J gene TRBJ2-1; TRBD1, the D gene given by the table, was not confirmed from the DNA. The CDR3 sequence runs 17 residues, both termini included. Germline loops: CDR1 MRHNA, CDR2 SNTAGT. CDR3 in amino acids: CASSEDRAGFGGYTFGS.

The rearrangement uses TRBV3-1 and TRBJ1-6; 9 bases agree with TRBD1. Germline V CDR1 and CDR2: LGHDT, YNNKEL (reference sequence). This CDR3 has 15 residues. The V gene end was trimmed by 4 bases and the J gene end by 9 bases; junction bases not matched to a gene: 7. The CDR3: CASSLGQGGSSPLHF. CDR3 DNA sequence: TGTGCCAGCAGCCTGGGACAGGGAGGAAGTTCACCCCTCCACTTT.

The V and J genes are TRBV27 and TRBJ2-2; D gene ambiguous. This CDR3 contains 13 residues. Per the germline V gene, CDR1 is MNHEY and CDR2 is SMNVEV (reference sequence). Trimming cost V 0 bases and J 6 bases, with 5 bases left between them. The CDR3 here is CASSLSSSGELFF. The CDR3 DNA is TGTGCCAGCAGTTTATCTAGTTCCGGGGAGCTGTTTTTT.

This clonotype was counted a few times. V and J are TRBV12-3 or TRBV12-4 and TRBJ1-6, with D hard to call. Trimming left V 6 bases short and J 2 bases short, with 14 bases between. The CDR3 is 16 amino acids. CDR3 in amino acids: CASSPSRTTYNSPLHF. CDR3 DNA sequence: TGTGCCAGCAGCCCCTCCAGGACTACCTATAATTCACCCCTCCACTTT.

Concerning this clonotype: This could be a read error, since a much larger clone is one nucleotide away. This rearrangement joins TRBV3-1 to TRBJ2-1; the match to TRBD2 covers 9 bases. Germline lookup yields CDR1 LGHDT and CDR2 YNNKEL (reference sequence). V shed 4 bases and J 9 bases; nucleotides not matched to a gene: 13. This CDR3 comprises 16 residues. The CDR3 region is CASSRDAAGGYREQFF. CDR3 coding DNA: TGTGCCAGCAGCCGAGATGCAGCGGGGGGCTACCGTGAGCAGTTCTTC.

Remarks on this clonotype: This may be a read error: a much more frequent sequence differs by one nucleotide. The CDR3 is CATNRDTGTKNIQYF. In DNA form, the CDR3 reads TGTGCCACCAACAGAGACACAGGGACCAAAAACATTCAGTACTTC. The chain couples TRBV15 to TRBJ2-4; maybe TRBD1 (6 bases). CDR1 is LNHNV and CDR2 is YYDKDF in the germline V gene (reference sequence). This CDR3 has 15 amino acids.

Only a few counts were recorded for this clonotype. CDR3 DNA sequence: TGTGCCAGCAGTTACTGGGGGCGGGGCGGCACAGATACGCAGTATTTT. It yields the protein CASSYWGRGGTDTQYF. The chain uses TRBV6-5 and TRBJ2-3; D could derive from TRBD1 or TRBD2 (6 bases each). V was cut by 1 base and J by 1 base, with 12 bases left in between. The CDR3 has 16 amino acids. The germline CDR1 and CDR2 sequences are MNHEY and SVGAGI.

The chain couples TRBV5-5 to TRBJ2-1; 11 positions match TRBD2. V gave up 3 bases and J gave up 3 bases; unmatched junction bases: 8. CDR1 is SGHKS and CDR2 is YYEKEE in the germline V gene (reference sequence). The CDR3 consists of 17 residues. CDR3 coding DNA: TGTGCCAGCAGCTCCACTCGGACTAGCGGGTACTACAATGAGCAGTTCTTC. Its translation: CASSSTRTSGYYNEQFF.

This clonotype appeared a few times. The V call is TRBV2, the J call TRBJ2-5; 11 bases line up with TRBD2. The J call may be incorrect, as the DNA end agrees better with TRBJ2-7. This CDR3 is 14 amino acids long. CDR1 is SNHLY, CDR2 FYNNEI, per germline. CDR3 in DNA: TGTGCCAGCAGTTATAGCGGGAGGGACGACGAGCAGTACTTC. Translating it yields CASSYSGRDDEQYF.